The entry below describes one T cell receptor beta chain. Produced via immunoSEQ multiplex PCR; TCRdb's table is partial and in-frame only. The table has about 150,000 clones, nearly 95% seen once. The record originates from a study of control samples from healthy donors and cancer patients. V dropped 5 bases and J dropped 8 bases, with 7 bases sitting between them. CDR1 and CDR2 (germline): SEHNR, FQNEAQ (reference sequence). The CDR3 totals 11 residues. Source material: blood. The chain carries TRBV7-9 and TRBJ2-1; possibly TRBD2 for D (5 bases). The clonotype comes from a man aged 50-59 years in good health. CDR3 amino acids: CASSPGYEQFF. CDR3 coding DNA: TGTGCCAGCAGCCCGGGGTATGAGCAGTTCTTC.